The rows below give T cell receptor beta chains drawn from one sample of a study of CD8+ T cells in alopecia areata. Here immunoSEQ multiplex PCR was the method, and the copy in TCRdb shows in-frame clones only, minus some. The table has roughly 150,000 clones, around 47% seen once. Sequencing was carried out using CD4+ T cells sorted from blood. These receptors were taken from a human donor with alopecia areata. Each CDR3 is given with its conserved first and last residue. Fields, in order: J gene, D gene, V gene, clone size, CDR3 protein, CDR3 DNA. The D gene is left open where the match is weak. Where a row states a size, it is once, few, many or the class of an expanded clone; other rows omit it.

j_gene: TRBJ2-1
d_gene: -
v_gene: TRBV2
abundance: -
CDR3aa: CASSEVTPYNEQFF
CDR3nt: TGTGCCAGCAGTGAAGTCACCCCCTACAATGAGCAGTTCTTC

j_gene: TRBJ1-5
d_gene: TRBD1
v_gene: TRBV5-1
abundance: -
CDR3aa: CASSPGTDSNQPQHF
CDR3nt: TGCGCCAGCAGCCCCGGGACAGATAGCAATCAGCCCCAGCATTTT

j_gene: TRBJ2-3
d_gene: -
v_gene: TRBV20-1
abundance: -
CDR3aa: CSAQIDTQYF
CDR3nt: TGCAGTGCACAAATAGATACGCAGTATTTT

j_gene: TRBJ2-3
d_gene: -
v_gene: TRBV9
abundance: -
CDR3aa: CASSIGAADTQYF
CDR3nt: TGTGCCAGCAGTATTGGGGCGGCAGATACGCAGTATTTT

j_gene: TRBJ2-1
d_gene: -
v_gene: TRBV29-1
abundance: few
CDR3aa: CSVRLVWEQFF
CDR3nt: TGCAGCGTTAGGTTGGTTTGGGAGCAGTTCTTC

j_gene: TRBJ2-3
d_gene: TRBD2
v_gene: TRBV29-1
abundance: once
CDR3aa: CSVSFRTSGRAASTDTQYF
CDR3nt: TGCAGCGTCTCTTTTCGAACTAGCGGGAGGGCCGCTAGCACAGATACGCAGTATTTT

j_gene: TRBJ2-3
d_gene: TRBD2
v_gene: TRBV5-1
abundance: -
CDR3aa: CASQTSGSPDTQYF
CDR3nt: TGCGCCAGCCAGACTAGCGGGAGCCCAGATACGCAGTATTTT

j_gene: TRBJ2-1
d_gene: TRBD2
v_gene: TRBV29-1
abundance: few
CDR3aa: CSVGSLLAGGLKHNEQFF
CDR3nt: TGCAGCGTTGGGAGCCTACTAGCGGGAGGTCTGAAGCACAATGAGCAGTTCTTC

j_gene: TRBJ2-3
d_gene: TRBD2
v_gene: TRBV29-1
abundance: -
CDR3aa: CSATLLAGVPDTQYF
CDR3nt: TGCAGCGCAACCTTACTAGCGGGAGTACCAGATACGCAGTATTTT

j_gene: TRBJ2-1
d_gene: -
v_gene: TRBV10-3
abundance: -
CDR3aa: CAISRAEDEQFF
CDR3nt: TGTGCCATCAGTCGGGCAGAAGATGAGCAGTTCTTC

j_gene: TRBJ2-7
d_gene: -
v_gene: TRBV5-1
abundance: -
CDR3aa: CASSLAPPTYEQYF
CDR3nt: TGCGCCAGCAGCTTGGCTCCCCCAACCTACGAGCAGTACTTC

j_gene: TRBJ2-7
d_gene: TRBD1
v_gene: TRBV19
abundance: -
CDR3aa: CASSIISQGEGSAGREQYF
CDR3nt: TGTGCCAGTAGTATTATATCGCAGGGGGAAGGCTCTGCGGGCCGGGAGCAGTACTTC

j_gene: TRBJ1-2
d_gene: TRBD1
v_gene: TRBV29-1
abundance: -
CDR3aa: CSAEGQPSYGYTF
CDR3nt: TGCAGCGCCGAGGGACAGCCTTCCTATGGCTACACCTTC